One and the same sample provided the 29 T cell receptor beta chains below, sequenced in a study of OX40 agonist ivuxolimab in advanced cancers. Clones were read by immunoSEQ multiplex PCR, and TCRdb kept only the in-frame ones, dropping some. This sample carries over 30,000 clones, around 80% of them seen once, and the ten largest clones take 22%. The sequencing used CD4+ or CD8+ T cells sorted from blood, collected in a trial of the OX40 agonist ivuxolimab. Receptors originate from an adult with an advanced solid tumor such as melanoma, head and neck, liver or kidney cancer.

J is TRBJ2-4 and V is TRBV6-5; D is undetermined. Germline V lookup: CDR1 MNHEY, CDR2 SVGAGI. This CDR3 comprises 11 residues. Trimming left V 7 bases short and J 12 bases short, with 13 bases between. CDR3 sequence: CASTLPAAQYF. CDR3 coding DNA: TGTGCCAGCACCCTGCCCGCGGCTCAGTACTTC.

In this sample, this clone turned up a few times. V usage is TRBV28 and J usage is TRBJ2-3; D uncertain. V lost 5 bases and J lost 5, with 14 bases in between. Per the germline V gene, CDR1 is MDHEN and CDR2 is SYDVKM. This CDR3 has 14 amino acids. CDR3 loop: CASSHPLTGDTQYF. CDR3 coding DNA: TGTGCCAGCAGTCATCCGCTCACTGGAGATACGCAGTATTTT.

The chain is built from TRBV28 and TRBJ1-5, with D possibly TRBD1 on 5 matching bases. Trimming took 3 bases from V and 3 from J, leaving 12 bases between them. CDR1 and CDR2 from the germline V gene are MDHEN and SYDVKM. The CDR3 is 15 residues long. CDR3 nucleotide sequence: TGTGCCAGCAGTTTTACTGGGGCAAACAATCAGCCCCAGCATTTT. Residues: CASSFTGANNQPQHF.

CDR3 sequence (DNA): TGCAGCGTTCAAGGACTAGCGGGGCCCGGGGAGCTGTTTTTT. Protein: CSVQGLAGPGELFF. This rearrangement joins TRBV29-1 to TRBJ2-2; 12 bases line up with TRBD2. Germline V gives CDR1 SQVTM, CDR2 ANQGSEA. The CDR3 runs to 14 residues. The J segment lost 6 bases and the V segment lost 5 bases, leaving 4 bases of the junction unmatched.

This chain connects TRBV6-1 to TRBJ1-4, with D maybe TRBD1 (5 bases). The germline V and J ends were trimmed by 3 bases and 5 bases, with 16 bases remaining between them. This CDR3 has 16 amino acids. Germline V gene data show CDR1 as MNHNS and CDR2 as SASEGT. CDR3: CASSERRGRGNEKLFF. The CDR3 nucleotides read TGTGCCAGCAGTGAGAGGCGGGGACGGGGGAATGAAAAACTGTTTTTT.

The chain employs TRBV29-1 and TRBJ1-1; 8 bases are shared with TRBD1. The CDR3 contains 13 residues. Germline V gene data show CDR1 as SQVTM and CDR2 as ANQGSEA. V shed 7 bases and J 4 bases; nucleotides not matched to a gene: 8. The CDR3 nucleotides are TGCAGCGCTTGGGGAACAGGGGGCACTGAAGCTTTCTTT. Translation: CSAWGTGGTEAFF. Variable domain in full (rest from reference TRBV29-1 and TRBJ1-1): SAVISQKPSRDICQRGTSLTIQCQVDSQVTMMFWYRQQPGQSLTLIATANQGSEATYESGFVIDKFPISRPNLTFSTLTVSNMSPEDSSIYLCSAWGTGGTEAFFGQGTRLTVV.

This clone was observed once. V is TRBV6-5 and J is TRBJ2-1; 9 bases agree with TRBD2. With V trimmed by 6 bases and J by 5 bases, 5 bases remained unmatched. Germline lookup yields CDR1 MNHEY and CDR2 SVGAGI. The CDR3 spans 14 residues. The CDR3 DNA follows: TGTGCCAGCAGCGGGACTAGCAGAAACAATGAGCAGTTCTTC. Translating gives CASSGTSRNNEQFF.

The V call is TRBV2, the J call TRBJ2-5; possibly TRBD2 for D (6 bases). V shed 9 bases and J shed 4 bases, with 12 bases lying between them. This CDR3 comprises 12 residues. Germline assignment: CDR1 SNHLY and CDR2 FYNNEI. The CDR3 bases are TGTGCCAGTAGGAGGGAAGGAGAGACCCAGTACTTC. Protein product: CASRREGETQYF.

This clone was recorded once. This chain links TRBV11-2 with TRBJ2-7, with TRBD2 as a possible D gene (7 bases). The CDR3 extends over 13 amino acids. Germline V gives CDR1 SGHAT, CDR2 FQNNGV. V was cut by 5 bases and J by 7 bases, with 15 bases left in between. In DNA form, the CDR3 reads TGTGCCAGCAGCCGGGGGGCGGAGGGGGAGCAGTACTTC. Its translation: CASSRGAEGEQYF.

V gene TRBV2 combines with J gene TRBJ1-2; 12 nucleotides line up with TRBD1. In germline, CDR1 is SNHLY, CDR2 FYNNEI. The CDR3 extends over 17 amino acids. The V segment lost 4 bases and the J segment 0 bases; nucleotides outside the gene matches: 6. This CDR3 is CASSVGDRGLSNYGYTF. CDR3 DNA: TGTGCCAGCAGTGTGGGGGACAGGGGGCTCTCTAACTATGGCTACACCTTC.

This CDR3 is CASSERTLYEQYF. The CDR3 region has the DNA TGTGCCAGCAGTGAAAGGACCCTCTACGAGCAGTACTTC. The chain recombines TRBV6-1 with TRBJ2-7; D is ambiguous. CDR3 length: 13 amino acids. CDR1 is MNHNS, CDR2 SASEGT, per germline. The V end lost 2 bases, the J end lost 3 bases, and 8 bases lay between the germline ends.

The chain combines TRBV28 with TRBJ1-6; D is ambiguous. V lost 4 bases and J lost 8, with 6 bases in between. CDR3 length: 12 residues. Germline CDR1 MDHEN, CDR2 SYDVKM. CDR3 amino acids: CASSSIDSPLHF. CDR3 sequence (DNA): TGTGCCAGCAGTTCAATCGATTCACCCCTCCACTTT.

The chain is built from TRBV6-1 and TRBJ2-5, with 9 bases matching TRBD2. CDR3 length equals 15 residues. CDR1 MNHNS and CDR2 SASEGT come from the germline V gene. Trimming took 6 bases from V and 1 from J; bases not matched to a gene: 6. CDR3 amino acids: CASSNLAGLQETQYF. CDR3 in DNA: TGTGCCAGCAGCAACCTAGCGGGACTCCAAGAGACCCAGTACTTC.

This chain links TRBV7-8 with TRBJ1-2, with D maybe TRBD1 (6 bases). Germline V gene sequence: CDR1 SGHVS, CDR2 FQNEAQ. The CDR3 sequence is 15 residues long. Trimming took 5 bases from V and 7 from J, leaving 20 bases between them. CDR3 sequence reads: CASSLGRLGQSGYTF. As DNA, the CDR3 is TGTGCCAGCAGCCTCGGACGCCTTGGACAGAGTGGCTACACCTTC.

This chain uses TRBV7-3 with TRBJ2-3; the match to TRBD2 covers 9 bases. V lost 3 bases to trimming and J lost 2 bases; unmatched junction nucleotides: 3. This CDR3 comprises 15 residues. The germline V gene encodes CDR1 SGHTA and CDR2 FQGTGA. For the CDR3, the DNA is TGTGCCAGCAGCTTTAGCGGGGGCCTCACAGATACGCAGTATTTT. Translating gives CASSFSGGLTDTQYF.

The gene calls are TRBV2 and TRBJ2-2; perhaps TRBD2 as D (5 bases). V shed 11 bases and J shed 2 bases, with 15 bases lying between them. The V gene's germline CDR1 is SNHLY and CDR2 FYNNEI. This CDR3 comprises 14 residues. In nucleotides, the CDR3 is TGTGCCTCTACCTCTGGAGGAAACACCGGGGAGCTGTTTTTT. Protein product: CASTSGGNTGELFF.

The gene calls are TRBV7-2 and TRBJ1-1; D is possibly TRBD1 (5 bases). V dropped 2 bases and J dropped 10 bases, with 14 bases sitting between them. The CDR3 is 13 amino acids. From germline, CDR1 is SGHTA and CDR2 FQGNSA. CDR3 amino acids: CASSLSGEGLAFF. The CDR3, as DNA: TGTGCCAGCAGCTTATCAGGCGAGGGGCTAGCTTTCTTT.

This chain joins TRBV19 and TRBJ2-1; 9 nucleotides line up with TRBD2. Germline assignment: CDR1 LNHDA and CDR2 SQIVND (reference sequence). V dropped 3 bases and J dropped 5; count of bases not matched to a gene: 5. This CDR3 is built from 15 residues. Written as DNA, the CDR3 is TGTGCCAGTAGTATGCGGGAGGGCCTTCACAATGAGCAGTTCTTC. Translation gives CASSMREGLHNEQFF.

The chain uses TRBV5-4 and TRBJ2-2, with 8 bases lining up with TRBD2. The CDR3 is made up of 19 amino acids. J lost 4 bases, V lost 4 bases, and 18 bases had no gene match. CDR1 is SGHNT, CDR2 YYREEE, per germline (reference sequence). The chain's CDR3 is CASSQVGRAGAAVTGELFF. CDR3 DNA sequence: TGTGCCAGCAGCCAGGTCGGGAGAGCGGGAGCTGCAGTCACCGGGGAGCTGTTTTTT.

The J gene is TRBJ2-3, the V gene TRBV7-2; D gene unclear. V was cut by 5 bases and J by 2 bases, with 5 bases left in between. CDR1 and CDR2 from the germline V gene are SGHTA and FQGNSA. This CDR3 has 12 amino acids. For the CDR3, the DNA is TGTGCCAGCAGCCTGTACACAGATACGCAGTATTTT. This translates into CASSLYTDTQYF. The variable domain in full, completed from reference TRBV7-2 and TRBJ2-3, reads GAGVSQSPSNKVTEKGKDVELRCDPISGHTALYWYRQSLGQGLEFLIYFQGNSAPDKSGLPSDRFSAERTGGSVSTLTIQRTQQEDSAVYLCASSLYTDTQYFGPGTRLTVL.

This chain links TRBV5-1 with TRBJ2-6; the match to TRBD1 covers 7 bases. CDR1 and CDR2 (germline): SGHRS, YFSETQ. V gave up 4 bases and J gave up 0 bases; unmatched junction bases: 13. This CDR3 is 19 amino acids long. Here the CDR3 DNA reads TGCGCCAGCAGCCCCGAACCGACAGGGATCCGCTCTGGGGCCAACGTCCTGACTTTC. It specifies CASSPEPTGIRSGANVLTF.

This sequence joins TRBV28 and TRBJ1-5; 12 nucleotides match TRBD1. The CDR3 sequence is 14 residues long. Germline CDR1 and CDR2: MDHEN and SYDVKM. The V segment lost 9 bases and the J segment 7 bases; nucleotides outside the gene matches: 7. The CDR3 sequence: CASRSGTGGQPQHF. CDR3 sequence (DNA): TGTGCCAGTCGCTCCGGGACAGGGGGCCAGCCCCAGCATTTT.

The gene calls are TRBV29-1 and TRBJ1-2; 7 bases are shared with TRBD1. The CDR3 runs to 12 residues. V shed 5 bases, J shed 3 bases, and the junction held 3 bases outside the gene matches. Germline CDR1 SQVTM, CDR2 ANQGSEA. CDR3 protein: CSVWGTDYGYTF. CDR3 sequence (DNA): TGCAGCGTTTGGGGGACAGACTATGGCTACACCTTC.

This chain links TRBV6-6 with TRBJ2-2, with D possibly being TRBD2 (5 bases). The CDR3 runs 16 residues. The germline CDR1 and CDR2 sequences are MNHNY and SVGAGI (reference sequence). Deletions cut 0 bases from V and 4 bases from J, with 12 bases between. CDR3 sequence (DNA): TGTGCCAGCAGTTACTCGCGTCTAGCAGGCACCGGGGAGCTGTTTTTT. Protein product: CASSYSRLAGTGELFF.

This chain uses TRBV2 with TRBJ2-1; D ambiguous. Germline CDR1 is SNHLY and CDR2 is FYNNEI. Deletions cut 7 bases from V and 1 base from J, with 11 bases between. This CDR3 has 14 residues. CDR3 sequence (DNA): TGTGCCAGCACTGGCGGAGTGTCCTACAATGAGCAGTTCTTC. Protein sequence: CASTGGVSYNEQFF.

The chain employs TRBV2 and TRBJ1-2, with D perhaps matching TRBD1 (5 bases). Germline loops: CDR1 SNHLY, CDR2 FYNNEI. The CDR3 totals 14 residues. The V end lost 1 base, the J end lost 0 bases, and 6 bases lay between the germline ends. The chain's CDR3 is CASSEGGTNYGYTF. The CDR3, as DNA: TGTGCCAGCAGTGAAGGGGGCACTAACTATGGCTACACCTTC. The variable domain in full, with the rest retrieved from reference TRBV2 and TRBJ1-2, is EPEVTQTPSHQVTQMGQEVILRCVPISNHLYFYWYRQILGQKVEFLVSFYNNEISEKSEIFDDQFSVERPDGSNFTLKIRSTKLEDSAMYFCASSEGGTNYGYTFGSGTRLTVV.

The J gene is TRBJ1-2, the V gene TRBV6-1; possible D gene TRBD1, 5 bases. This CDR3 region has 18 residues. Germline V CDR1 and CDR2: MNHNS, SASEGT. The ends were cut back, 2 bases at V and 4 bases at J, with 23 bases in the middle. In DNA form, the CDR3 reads TGTGCCAGCAGTGAATGGACTTCGGGGGAATGGGTTAGCTATGGCTACACCTTC. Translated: CASSEWTSGEWVSYGYTF.

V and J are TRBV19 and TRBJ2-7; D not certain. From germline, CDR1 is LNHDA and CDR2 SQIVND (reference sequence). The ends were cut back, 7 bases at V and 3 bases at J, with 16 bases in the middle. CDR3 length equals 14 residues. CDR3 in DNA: TGTGCCAGTAAGCCCCGGTATGACGGCTACGAGCAGTACTTC. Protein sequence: CASKPRYDGYEQYF.

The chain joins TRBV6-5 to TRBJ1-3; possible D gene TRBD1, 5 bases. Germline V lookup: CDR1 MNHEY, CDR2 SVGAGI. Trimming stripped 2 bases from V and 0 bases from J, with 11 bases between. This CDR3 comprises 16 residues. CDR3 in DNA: TGTGCCAGCAGTTACAAAAAGGGGCCCTCTGGAAACACCATATATTTT. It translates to CASSYKKGPSGNTIYF.